These 4 T cell receptor beta chains were all obtained from the same sample, sequenced in a study of cytotoxic CD8 clonotypes in ibrutinib-treated CLL. Using immunoSEQ multiplex PCR, the repertoire was profiled, and TCRdb retains in-frame clones only, with some absent. In the table there are approximately 74,000 clones, 75% to 85% of which are singletons. This material consisted of PBMCs, taken at disease progression, from a patient treated with ibrutinib. These receptors were obtained from a human donor with chronic lymphocytic leukemia.

The V and J genes are TRBV5-4 and TRBJ1-1; D is possibly TRBD1 (6 bases). The germline CDR1 and CDR2 sequences are SGHNT and YYREEE (reference sequence). The V end was cut by 4 bases, the J end by 4 bases, with 17 bases between. The CDR3 runs 15 residues. Written as DNA, the CDR3 is TGTGCCAGCAGCCCCCGGGACACCGTGAGCACTGAAGCTTTCTTT. Its translation: CASSPRDTVSTEAFF.

The chain joins TRBV6-4 to TRBJ2-1, with D possibly being TRBD2 (5 bases). Between the trimmed V and J ends, which lost 6 bases and 4 bases, there was a span of 10 bases. The CDR3 spans 13 residues. Germline lookup yields CDR1 MRHNA and CDR2 SNTAGT. Here the CDR3 reads CASSPEVYNEQFF. Written as DNA, the CDR3 is TGTGCCAGCAGCCCGGAGGTGTACAATGAGCAGTTCTTC.

The chain combines TRBV10-2 with TRBJ2-5; D is perhaps TRBD1 (5 bases). The CDR3 covers 15 residues. Looked up from germline, CDR1 is WSHSY and CDR2 is SAAADI. V was cut by 0 bases and J by 4 bases, with 12 bases left in between. DNA for the CDR3: TGCGCCAGCAGTGAGTCGCCAGGGTATACAGAGACCCAGTACTTC. Protein product: CASSESPGYTETQYF.

This chain joins TRBV30 and TRBJ1-5, with unresolved D. The CDR3 has 13 amino acids. Germline V gene data show CDR1 as GTSNPN and CDR2 as SVGIG (reference sequence). With 1 base removed from V and 7 bases from J, the gap between germline ends came to 11 bases. CDR3 in amino acids: CAWSGPGVQPQHF. The CDR3 bases are TGTGCCTGGAGTGGCCCCGGCGTGCAGCCCCAGCATTTT.